The clone carrying this T cell receptor (beta chain) showed up just once. The sample belongs to a study of blood T cell repertoires in COVID-19. Per the original methods: For nucleated cells, counts were estimated from reference gene primer amplification. Generated by immunoSEQ multiplex PCR, the TCRdb table keeps only in-frame clones and is missing some. D and trimming come from the DNA, and the V and J calls and clone size come from that table. Found here are some 45,000 clones, around 79% of them singletons; the top ten hold around 15%. CDR1 is SGHTA and CDR2 is FQGNSA in the germline V gene. Trimming shortened V by 7 bases and J by 6 bases, and 15 bases separated the two germline ends. The CDR3 runs 13 residues.

Sequenced sample: peripheral blood. The chain recombines TRBV7-2 with TRBJ1-2; D may be TRBD1 (5 bases). The clonotype was recovered from a human donor in a cohort sampled during active COVID-19. The CDR3 DNA reads as TGTGCCAGCACCCTTAGATGGGGCCATGGCTACACCTTC. It translates to CASTLRWGHGYTF.